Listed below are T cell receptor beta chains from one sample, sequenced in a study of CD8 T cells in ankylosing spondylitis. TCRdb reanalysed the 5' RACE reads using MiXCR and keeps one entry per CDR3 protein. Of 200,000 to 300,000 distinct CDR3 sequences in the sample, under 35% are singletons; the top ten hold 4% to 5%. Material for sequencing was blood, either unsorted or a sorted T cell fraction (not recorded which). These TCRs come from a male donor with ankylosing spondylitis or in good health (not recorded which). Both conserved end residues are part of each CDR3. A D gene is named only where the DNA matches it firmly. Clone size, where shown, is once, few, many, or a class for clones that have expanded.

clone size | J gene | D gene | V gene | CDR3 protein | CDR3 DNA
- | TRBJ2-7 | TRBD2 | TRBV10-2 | CASSNGLAGFEQYF | TGCGCCAGCAGTAACGGACTAGCGGGGTTCGAGCAGTACTTC
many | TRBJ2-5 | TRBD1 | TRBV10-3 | CATLGTGETQYF | TGTGCCACCCTTGGGACAGGGGAGACCCAGTACTTC
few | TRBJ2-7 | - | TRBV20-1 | CSAEKPRTASYEQYF | TGCAGTGCAGAAAAACCCCGGACAGCCTCCTACGAGCAGTACTTC
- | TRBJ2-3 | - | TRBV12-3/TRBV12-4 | CASSLDMITDTQYF | TGTGCCAGCAGTTTAGACATGATTACAGATACGCAGTATTTT
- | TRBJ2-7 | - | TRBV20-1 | CSASRGNPSYEQYF | TGCAGTGCTAGTAGAGGGAACCCCTCCTACGAGCAGTACTTC
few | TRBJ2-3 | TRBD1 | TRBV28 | CATSGQPDTQYF | TGTGCCACCTCGGGACAGCCAGATACGCAGTATTTT
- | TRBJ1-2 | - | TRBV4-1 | CASSLSGNANYGYTF | TGCGCCAGCAGCCTCTCAGGAAATGCTAACTATGGCTACACCTTC
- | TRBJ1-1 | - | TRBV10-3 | CAISEAAVEAFF | TGTGCCATCAGTGAGGCGGCAGTTGAAGCTTTCTTT
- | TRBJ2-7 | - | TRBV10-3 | CAISESWVTDTEYEQYF | TGTGCCATCAGTGAGTCTTGGGTAACGGACACTGAATACGAGCAGTACTTC
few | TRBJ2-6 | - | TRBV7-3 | CASSLNPGANVLTF | TGTGCCAGCAGCTTAAATCCAGGGGCCAACGTCCTGACTTTC
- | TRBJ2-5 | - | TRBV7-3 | CASSVGPPSGYERETQYF | TGTGCCAGCAGCGTCGGTCCCCCAAGTGGGTACGAGCGAGAGACCCAGTACTTC
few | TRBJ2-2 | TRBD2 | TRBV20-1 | CSARDRYREGGELFF | TGCAGTGCTAGAGACCGGTATAGGGAGGGCGGGGAGCTGTTTTTT
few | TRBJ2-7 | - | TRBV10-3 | CAISEGRGYEQYF | TGTGCCATCAGTGAGGGACGAGGCTACGAGCAGTACTTC
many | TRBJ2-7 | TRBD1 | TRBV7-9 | CASSFPRGQGSYEQYF | TGTGCCAGCAGCTTCCCCAGGGGACAGGGCTCCTACGAGCAGTACTTC
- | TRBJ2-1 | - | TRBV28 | CASSFWSPPEQFF | TGTGCCAGCAGTTTTTGGAGTCCCCCTGAGCAGTTCTTC
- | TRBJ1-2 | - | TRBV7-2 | CASSFGGWNGYTF | TGTGCCAGCAGCTTCGGGGGATGGAATGGCTACACCTTC
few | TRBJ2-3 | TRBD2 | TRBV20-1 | CSARSSGGASTDTQYF | TGCAGTGCTAGGAGTAGCGGGGGGGCTAGCACAGATACGCAGTATTTT
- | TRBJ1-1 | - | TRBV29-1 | CSVGSGDTEAFF | TGCAGCGTAGGGAGCGGGGACACTGAAGCTTTCTTT
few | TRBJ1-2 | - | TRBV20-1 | CAAGRTAYGYTF | TGCGCCGCGGGCAGGACGGCCTATGGCTACACCTTC
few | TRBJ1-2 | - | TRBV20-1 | CSAPGAGYGYTF | TGCAGTGCTCCGGGGGCGGGTTATGGCTACACCTTC
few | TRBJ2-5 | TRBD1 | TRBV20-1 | CSARDQGTGDETQYF | TGCAGTGCTAGAGATCAGGGGACAGGGGACGAGACCCAGTACTTC
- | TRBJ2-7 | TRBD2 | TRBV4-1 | CASSKQLAGGPLAEQYF | TGCGCCAGCAGCAAACAGTTAGCGGGGGGGCCTCTCGCCGAGCAGTACTTC
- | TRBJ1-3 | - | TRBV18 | CASSPRPGDGNTIYF | TGTGCCAGCTCACCACGTCCGGGGGATGGAAACACCATATATTTT
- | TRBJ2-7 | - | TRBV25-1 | CASSVKAHRESYEQYF | TGTGCCAGCAGTGTGAAGGCGCACCGGGAATCCTACGAGCAGTACTTC
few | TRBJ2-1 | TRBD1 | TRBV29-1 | CSAGTGDLHNEQFF | TGCAGCGCTGGGACAGGGGATTTACACAATGAGCAGTTCTTC
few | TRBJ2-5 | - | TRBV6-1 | CASRNPGEAQYF | TGTGCCAGCAGAAACCCGGGGGAGGCCCAGTACTTC
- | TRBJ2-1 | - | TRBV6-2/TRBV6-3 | CASSYSETAREFF | TGTGCCAGCAGTTACTCGGAGACCGCCCGGGAGTTCTTC
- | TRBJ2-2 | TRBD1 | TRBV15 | CATSRDRQGAGELFF | TGTGCCACCAGCAGAGATCGACAGGGGGCAGGGGAGCTGTTTTTT
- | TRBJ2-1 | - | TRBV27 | CASGEPTSDEQFF | TGTGCCAGCGGGGAGCCTACCTCGGATGAGCAGTTCTTC